These 28 T cell receptor beta chains were sequenced from one sample in a study of blood T cell repertoires in COVID-19 (dated by TCRdb to about 2020). To prepare the library, the immunoSEQ multiplex PCR assay was applied. TCRdb re-hosts the immuneACCESS table, in-frame sequences only. Its copies lack some clones; in the studies checked, an unresolved V gene accounts for under half of them, and the cause for the rest is not known. The sample table records roughly 150,000 clones; around 82% of these occur just once. About 2% of the sample is taken by the ten largest. Sequencing input: peripheral blood. Every receptor here comes from a woman older than 75 with acute or convalescent COVID-19.

This clone has more than one count but fewer than ten. The genes are TRBV9 and TRBJ2-3; TRBD2 might be the D (6 bases). V lost 2 bases, J lost 5 bases, and 15 bases lay in between. Germline CDR1 is SGDLS and CDR2 is YYNGEE. The CDR3 extends over 15 amino acids. CDR3 bases: TGTGCCAGCAGCGTGGGGACTCTTCCACAAGATACGCAGTATTTT. Its protein product is CASSVGTLPQDTQYF. The whole variable domain, filled in from reference TRBV9 and TRBJ2-3, reads DSGVTQTPKHLITATGQRVTLRCSPRSGDLSVYWYQQSLDQGLQFLIQYYNGEERAKGNILERFSAQQFPDLHSELNLSSLELGDSALYFCASSVGTLPQDTQYFGPGTRLTVL.

The V and J genes are TRBV19 and TRBJ2-1; TRBD1 or TRBD2 may be the D gene (9 bases each). Trimming took off 3 bases at V and 9 bases at J, with 33 bases between the two ends. Germline lookup yields CDR1 LNHDA and CDR2 SQIVND (reference sequence). The CDR3 runs to 20 residues. The CDR3 DNA is TGTGCCAGTAGTATTTTGGGGACAGGGATGCGGGAGGGCCGTGAAAGTGAGCAGTTCTTC. Protein sequence: CASSILGTGMREGRESEQFF. Together with reference TRBV19 and TRBJ2-1, the CDR3 gives the full variable domain: DGGITQSPKYLFRKEGQNVTLSCEQNLNHDAMYWYRQDPGQGLRLIYYSQIVNDFQKGDIAEGYSVSREKKESFPLTVTSAQKNPTAFYLCASSILGTGMREGRESEQFFGPGTRLTVL.

This chain links TRBV27 with TRBJ2-1, with 12 bases that match TRBD1. Trimming cost V 3 bases and J 8 bases; bases outside gene matches: 11. Germline CDR1 reads MNHEY; CDR2 reads SMNVEV (reference sequence). The CDR3 loop spans 17 amino acids. The CDR3 DNA reads as TGTGCCAGCAGTTTTCCCGGGGGACAGGGGGCGTATGATGAGCAGTTCTTC. Protein product: CASSFPGGQGAYDEQFF.

This chain connects TRBV6-2 or TRBV6-3 to TRBJ2-1; 9 bases fit TRBD2. V trimming: 3 bases; J trimming: 5 bases; junction bases outside the gene matches: 5. Germline assignment: CDR1 MNHEY and CDR2 SVGEGT. The CDR3 is 15 residues long. The CDR3 DNA reads TGTGCCAGCAGTTATTTCCGGACTAGCGACAATGAGCAGTTCTTC. The encoded protein is CASSYFRTSDNEQFF.

The genes are TRBV5-6 and TRBJ2-6, with D perhaps TRBD1 (5 bases). The CDR3 has 16 amino acids. The germline V gene has CDR1 SGHDT and CDR2 YYEEEE. Between the trimmed V and J ends, which lost 4 bases and 4 bases, there was a span of 15 bases. The CDR3 sequence: CASSPKGRTGANVLTF. CDR3 nucleotides: TGTGCCAGCAGCCCAAAGGGGCGGACCGGGGCCAACGTCCTGACTTTC.

V usage is TRBV5-5 and J usage is TRBJ2-7; 9 nucleotides match TRBD2. The CDR3 contains 14 residues. V lost 7 bases to trimming and J lost 3 bases; unmatched junction nucleotides: 8. In germline, CDR1 is SGHKS, CDR2 YYEKEE (reference sequence). The CDR3: CASRPRLAVYEQYF. In DNA, the CDR3 is TGTGCCAGCCGCCCTCGACTAGCGGTCTACGAGCAGTACTTC. The full variable domain, its missing parts supplied by reference TRBV5-5 and TRBJ2-7, is DAGVTQSPTHLIKTRGQQVTLRCSPISGHKSVSWYQQVLGQGPQFIFQYYEKEERGRGNFPDRFSARQFPNYSSELNVNALLLGDSALYLCASRPRLAVYEQYFGPGTRLTVT.

The DNA of the CDR3 is TGCGCCAGCAGCCAAGATCTCCAGAGCAATCAGCCCCAGCATTTT. Translating it yields CASSQDLQSNQPQHF. The genes are TRBV4-3 and TRBJ1-5; D remains ambiguous. Per germline, CDR1 LGHNA and CDR2 YSLEER. V was trimmed by 0 bases and J by 1 base, leaving 7 bases between them. The CDR3 totals 15 residues.

The chain is built from TRBV6-6 and TRBJ1-2, with 8 positions matching TRBD1. This CDR3 is 17 amino acids long. The junction had 15 bases not matched to a gene; V was cut back by 8 bases and J by 1 base. Germline CDR1 and CDR2: MNHNY and SVGAGI (reference sequence). CDR3 in amino acids: CASGRTGSTKINYGYTF. The CDR3 nucleotides read TGTGCCAGCGGTCGGACAGGGTCCACCAAAATTAACTATGGCTACACCTTC.

This clone turned up a few times. This chain joins TRBV3-1 (or the pseudogene TRBV3-2) and TRBJ2-1; TRBD1 might be the D (7 bases). Looked up from germline, CDR1 is LGHDT and CDR2 is YNNKEL (reference sequence). This CDR3 is 14 amino acids long. V lost 6 bases to trimming and J lost 6 bases, with 15 bases between them. In DNA form, the CDR3 reads TGTGCCAGCAGTTTCAGGGGGGAAAGCAATGAGCAGTTCTTC. Its protein is CASSFRGESNEQFF.

This clone appeared once. The chain carries TRBV15 and TRBJ2-7; 7 bases fit TRBD1. CDR1 and CDR2 (germline): LNHNV, YYDKDF (reference sequence). The CDR3 is 15 residues long. J lost 0 bases, V lost 1 base, and 3 bases had no gene match. The CDR3 loop is CATSRARDSSYEQYF. The CDR3, as DNA: TGTGCCACCAGCAGAGCCCGGGACAGCTCCTACGAGCAGTACTTC. The whole variable domain, filled in from reference TRBV15 and TRBJ2-7, reads DAMVIQNPRYQVTQFGKPVTLSCSQTLNHNVMYWYQQKSSQAPKLLFHYYDKDFNNEADTPDNFQSRRPNTSFCFLDIRSPGLGDTAMYLCATSRARDSSYEQYFGPGTRLTVT.

The chain couples TRBV7-9 to TRBJ1-1, with D maybe TRBD1 (6 bases). Deletions cut 3 bases from V and 0 bases from J, with 11 bases between. Germline CDR1 reads SEHNR; CDR2 reads FQNEAQ (reference sequence). CDR3 length equals 15 residues. The CDR3: CASSFPGAMNTEAFF. In DNA, the CDR3 is TGTGCCAGCAGCTTTCCAGGGGCAATGAACACTGAAGCTTTCTTT. The complete variable domain, with remaining parts taken from reference TRBV7-9 and TRBJ1-1, reads DTGVSQNPRHKITKRGQNVTFRCDPISEHNRLYWYRQTLGQGPEFLTYFQNEAQLEKSRLLSDRFSAERPKGSFSTLEIQRTEQGDSAMYLCASSFPGAMNTEAFFGQGTRLTVV.

J is TRBJ1-2 and V is TRBV3-1 (or the pseudogene TRBV3-2), with unresolved D. Germline values: CDR1 LGHDT, CDR2 YNNKEL (reference sequence). V was shortened by 4 bases and J by 8 bases, with 17 bases between the two germline ends. The CDR3 covers 14 residues. Written as DNA, the CDR3 is TGTGCCAGCAGCCCTTCGAGCGGCCGTATAGGCTACACCTTC. Its translation: CASSPSSGRIGYTF.

This clone was seen only once. The chain recombines TRBV5-1 with TRBJ2-7, with a tentative D call TRBD1 (5 bases). V lost 0 bases, J lost 7 bases, and 5 bases lay in between. Per the germline V gene, CDR1 is SGHRS and CDR2 is YFSETQ. The CDR3 runs 11 residues. Written as DNA, the CDR3 is TGCGCCAGCAGCTTGGCAGGGGAGCAGTACTTC. Translating gives CASSLAGEQYF. The complete variable domain, with remaining parts taken from reference TRBV5-1 and TRBJ2-7, reads KAGVTQTPRYLIKTRGQQVTLSCSPISGHRSVSWYQQTPGQGLQFLFEYFSETQRNKGNFPGRFSGRQFSNSRSEMNVSTLELGDSALYLCASSLAGEQYFGPGTRLTVT.

The CDR3 protein is CASSYGLQPISVEQFF. The CDR3 DNA reads as TGCGCCAGCAGCTACGGACTCCAACCAATTTCTGTTGAGCAGTTCTTC. This sequence joins TRBV5-1 and TRBJ2-1, with D possibly being TRBD2 (5 bases). Per the germline V gene, CDR1 is SGHRS and CDR2 is YFSETQ. The CDR3 has 16 amino acids. The V gene lost 3 bases and the J gene lost 9 bases, with 22 bases spanning the gap.

The chain employs TRBV29-1 and TRBJ1-2; no firm D call. V was clipped by 4 bases and J by 4 bases, with 16 bases between them. This CDR3 region has 14 residues. Germline V lookup: CDR1 SQVTM, CDR2 ANQGSEA. The CDR3: CSVASAFGVYGYTF. The CDR3 nucleotides read TGCAGCGTTGCGTCCGCCTTCGGTGTCTATGGCTACACCTTC.

V is TRBV5-6 and J is TRBJ1-4; 7 bases map to TRBD1. The ends lost 4 bases at V and 8 bases at J; junction bases unmatched: 11. The CDR3 loop spans 15 amino acids. In germline, CDR1 is SGHDT, CDR2 YYEEEE. The CDR3 nucleotides read TGTGCCAGCAGCGGATACGACAGGGTTAGGGAAAAACTGTTTTTT. Encoded protein: CASSGYDRVREKLFF.

This clone has more than one count but fewer than ten. V gene TRBV7-9 combines with J gene TRBJ2-2; D unresolved. Germline V gene data show CDR1 as SEHNR and CDR2 as FQNEAQ (reference sequence). V lost 2 bases to trimming and J lost 1 base, with 8 bases between them. There are 15 residues in the CDR3. For the CDR3, the DNA is TGTGCCAGCAGCTTAATCGCACAGAACACCGGGGAGCTGTTTTTT. It specifies CASSLIAQNTGELFF.

The J gene is TRBJ2-7, the V gene TRBV6-2 or TRBV6-3; tentatively, D is TRBD1 (5 bases). The length of the CDR3 is 14 residues. The germline gives CDR1 MNHEY, CDR2 SVGEGT. Trimming shortened V by 6 bases and J by 1 base, and 13 bases separated the two germline ends. CDR3 protein: CASSIQGPSYEQYF. CDR3 DNA sequence: TGTGCCAGCAGCATTCAGGGCCCTTCCTACGAGCAGTACTTC.

CDR3 protein: CASRKRQENSPLHF. DNA of the CDR3: TGTGCCAGCAGGAAACGACAGGAAAATTCACCCCTCCACTTT. This chain uses TRBV7-2 with TRBJ1-6, with D perhaps TRBD1 (6 bases). Per germline, CDR1 SGHTA and CDR2 FQGNSA. V was cut by 6 bases and J by 7 bases, with 13 bases left in between. The CDR3 runs 14 residues.

Only one count was recorded for this clone. The genes are TRBV4-3 and TRBJ2-1, with D possibly TRBD1 on 5 matching bases. This CDR3 spans 15 amino acids. V gave up 0 bases and J gave up 6 bases, with 12 bases separating them. Germline loops: CDR1 LGHNA, CDR2 YSLEER. The CDR3, as DNA: TGCGCCAGCAGCCAAGACCAAAGGGGTCTCAATGAGCAGTTCTTC. Protein sequence: CASSQDQRGLNEQFF.

The V call is TRBV29-1, the J call TRBJ1-1; D perhaps matches TRBD1 (5 bases). CDR3 length: 14 residues. Germline CDR1 is SQVTM and CDR2 is ANQGSEA. Between the trimmed V and J ends, which lost 6 bases and 2 bases, there was a span of 16 bases. CDR3 coding DNA: TGCAGCGTGGGTTCAGGGATACTAAACACTGAAGCTTTCTTT. It specifies CSVGSGILNTEAFF. Full variable domain (remainder filled in from reference TRBV29-1 and TRBJ1-1): SAVISQKPSRDICQRGTSLTIQCQVDSQVTMMFWYRQQPGQSLTLIATANQGSEATYESGFVIDKFPISRPNLTFSTLTVSNMSPEDSSIYLCSVGSGILNTEAFFGQGTRLTVV.

The rearrangement joins TRBV10-2 to TRBJ1-3; perhaps TRBD1 as D (5 bases). CDR1 and CDR2 (germline): WSHSY, SAAADI. The CDR3 is 18 amino acids. V lost 2 bases and J lost 0, with 17 bases in between. In DNA, the CDR3 is TGCGCCAGCAGTGAGCATACTCGACAGACGAGCTCTGGAAACACCATATATTTT. Its translation: CASSEHTRQTSSGNTIYF.

The chain has TRBV9 and TRBJ2-3; TRBD1 matches 7 bases. J lost 4 bases, V lost 3 bases, and 5 bases had no gene match. The CDR3 covers 14 residues. CDR1 and CDR2 (germline): SGDLS, YYNGEE. The CDR3 reads CASSGQGFADTQYF. CDR3 DNA: TGTGCCAGCAGCGGACAGGGTTTCGCAGATACGCAGTATTTT. The full variable domain, rest sourced from reference TRBV9 and TRBJ2-3, is DSGVTQTPKHLITATGQRVTLRCSPRSGDLSVYWYQQSLDQGLQFLIQYYNGEERAKGNILERFSAQQFPDLHSELNLSSLELGDSALYFCASSGQGFADTQYFGPGTRLTVL.

This chain uses TRBV14 with TRBJ2-7, with D possibly being TRBD2 (5 bases). Trimming removed 1 base at V and 3 bases at J, with 13 bases between. The CDR3 is 15 amino acids. Germline lookup yields CDR1 SGHDN and CDR2 FVKESK. The CDR3 protein is CASSQGPGRDYEQYF. Here the CDR3 DNA reads TGTGCCAGCAGCCAAGGGCCGGGGAGAGACTACGAGCAGTACTTC.

The chain employs TRBV15 and TRBJ2-1; possibly TRBD2 for D (6 bases). V was trimmed by 0 bases and J by 4 bases, leaving 10 bases between them. The CDR3 covers 15 residues. Per the germline V gene, CDR1 is LNHNV and CDR2 is YYDKDF (reference sequence). The CDR3 DNA sequence: TGTGCCACCAGCAGAGAGCCCGGGACTTACAATGAGCAGTTCTTC. Translation: CATSREPGTYNEQFF.

The chain couples TRBV6-6 to TRBJ1-3; D gene unclear. This CDR3 spans 16 amino acids. The germline V and J ends were trimmed by 2 bases and 0 bases, with 11 bases remaining between them. Germline V gene sequence: CDR1 MNHNY, CDR2 SVGAGI (reference sequence). DNA for the CDR3: TGTGCCAGCAGTTACCAACTAGAATTCTCTGGAAACACCATATATTTT. Protein sequence: CASSYQLEFSGNTIYF.

The CDR3 sequence is CASSVESRETQETQYF. The DNA for the CDR3 is TGTGCCAGCAGCGTAGAGTCCCGGGAGACCCAAGAGACCCAGTACTTC. The chain combines TRBV9 with TRBJ2-5; a weak D match, TRBD2 (6 bases). This CDR3 spans 16 amino acids. Germline V gene sequence: CDR1 SGDLS, CDR2 YYNGEE. The germline V and J ends were trimmed by 0 bases and 1 base, with 13 bases remaining between them. Based on the CDR3 plus reference TRBV9 and TRBJ2-5, the full variable domain is DSGVTQTPKHLITATGQRVTLRCSPRSGDLSVYWYQQSLDQGLQFLIQYYNGEERAKGNILERFSAQQFPDLHSELNLSSLELGDSALYFCASSVESRETQETQYFGPGTRLLVL.

The chain recombines TRBV4-3 with TRBJ2-1; D not resolved. V was pared by 0 bases and J by 0 bases, with 6 bases between. Per germline, CDR1 LGHNA and CDR2 YSLEER. The CDR3 runs to 15 residues. Written as DNA, the CDR3 is TGCGCCAGCAGCCAAGATAGATACTCCTACAATGAGCAGTTCTTC. Its translation is CASSQDRYSYNEQFF.